A selection of T cell receptor beta chains follows, all from one sample in a study of blood T cell repertoires in COVID-19. Assay used: immunoSEQ multiplex PCR; TCRdb lists only in-frame clones, some missing. The sample has about 270,000 clones; about 88% are singletons. Sequencing was done on a sample of peripheral blood. All receptors derive from a man between 60 and 75 years old who had recovered from COVID-19. The CDR3 runs from the conserved cysteine through the conserved F or W. The D gene is left open where the match is weak. Not every row has a clone size; where given, it reads once, few, many or a size class.

D,V,size,J,CDR3,DNA
TRBD1,TRBV15,NA,TRBJ2-3,CATSRVRQGDTQYF,TGTGCCACCAGCAGAGTCCGACAGGGGGATACGCAGTATTTT
NA,TRBV7-2,NA,TRBJ1-4,CASSYGQIGGEKLFF,TGTGCCAGCAGCTACGGACAGATAGGAGGAGAAAAACTGTTTTTT
NA,TRBV7-6,NA,TRBJ2-7,CASSLALGRTYEQYF,TGTGCCAGCAGCTTAGCGCTTGGGAGGACCTACGAGCAGTACTTC
NA,TRBV11-3,NA,TRBJ1-1,CASSSGNTEAFF,TGTGCCAGCAGCTCCGGGAACACTGAAGCTTTCTTT
NA,TRBV6-5,NA,TRBJ2-1,CASSYGFGRDYNEQFF,TGTGCCAGCAGTTACGGGTTCGGACGGGACTACAATGAGCAGTTCTTC
TRBD1,TRBV6-2/TRBV6-3,NA,TRBJ2-3,CASSYLFGTDSTDTQYF,TGTGCCAGCAGTTACCTCTTTGGGACAGATAGCACAGATACGCAGTATTTT
NA,TRBV19,NA,TRBJ1-3,CATKRGGTSNTIYF,TGTGCCACGAAGAGGGGGGGCACTTCAAACACCATATATTTT
TRBD2,TRBV30,NA,TRBJ2-1,CAPDGTSGGPSSYNEQFF,TGTGCCCCAGACGGGACTAGCGGGGGTCCAAGCTCCTACAATGAGCAGTTCTTC
TRBD2,TRBV7-2,NA,TRBJ2-3,CASHTGLAFDTQYF,TGTGCCAGTCACACGGGACTAGCATTTGATACGCAGTATTTT
NA,TRBV18,NA,TRBJ2-5,CASSPGGFQETQYF,TGTGCCAGCTCACCAGGAGGGTTCCAAGAGACCCAGTACTTC
TRBD1,TRBV7-2,NA,TRBJ1-4,CASSPGQGFEKLFF,TGTGCCAGCAGCCCCGGACAGGGCTTTGAAAAACTGTTTTTT
TRBD1,TRBV5-4,NA,TRBJ2-2,CASSRPSGRGLSGELFF,TGTGCCAGCAGCCGGCCCAGTGGCAGGGGGCTTTCCGGGGAGCTGTTTTTT
NA,TRBV5-6,NA,TRBJ2-1,CASSLGPTWGPYNEQFF,TGTGCCAGCAGCTTGGGTCCGACCTGGGGCCCCTACAATGAGCAGTTCTTC
NA,TRBV11-2,NA,TRBJ2-1,CASSLGGGAYNEQFF,TGTGCCAGCAGCTTAGGTGGGGGCGCCTACAATGAGCAGTTCTTC
TRBD2,TRBV10-3,NA,TRBJ2-5,CASRGLAGAQETQYF,TGTGCCTCCCGGGGACTAGCGGGAGCCCAAGAGACCCAGTACTTC
TRBD1,TRBV6-2/TRBV6-3,NA,TRBJ1-5,CASSFYPGQALPHF,TGTGCCAGCAGTTTCTATCCGGGACAGGCACTCCCGCATTTT
TRBD1,TRBV11-2,NA,TRBJ2-1,CASSLPPGQGVYEQFF,TGTGCCAGCAGCTTACCTCCGGGACAGGGAGTTTATGAGCAGTTCTTC
TRBD2,TRBV7-3,NA,TRBJ2-3,CASSLGTSGGRADTQYF,TGTGCCAGCAGCTTAGGCACTAGCGGGGGCCGGGCAGATACGCAGTATTTT
NA,TRBV6-6,NA,TRBJ1-5,CASSPRQGNQPQHF,TGTGCCAGCAGCCCCAGACAGGGCAATCAGCCCCAGCATTTT
NA,TRBV7-2,once,TRBJ2-2,CASSLDGGGASNTGELFF,TGTGCCAGCAGCTTAGATGGAGGGGGCGCATCGAACACCGGGGAGCTGTTTTTT
TRBD1,TRBV4-1,NA,TRBJ2-7,CASSQRTGGPTYEQYF,TGCGCCAGCAGCCAGAGGACAGGGGGCCCCACCTACGAGCAGTACTTC
NA,TRBV5-1,NA,TRBJ2-3,CASSLGDRDTDTQYF,TGCGCCAGCAGCTTGGGCGACAGAGATACAGATACGCAGTATTTT
NA,TRBV5-1,NA,TRBJ2-5,CASSLTGGQETQYF,TGCGCCAGCAGCTTAACCGGAGGGCAGGAGACCCAGTACTTC
TRBD1,TRBV9,NA,TRBJ1-5,CASSVTGANQPQHF,TGTGCCAGCAGCGTGACAGGGGCCAATCAGCCCCAGCATTTT
NA,TRBV15,once,TRBJ2-1,CATSRGRGGANNEQFF,TGTGCCACCAGCAGAGGAAGAGGGGGGGCGAACAATGAGCAGTTCTTC
NA,TRBV19,few,TRBJ1-5,CASSTAGFQPQHF,TGTGCCAGTAGTACCGCAGGGTTTCAGCCCCAGCATTTT
NA,TRBV7-9,NA,TRBJ2-7,CASSLQGPYYEQYF,TGTGCCAGCAGCCTCCAGGGGCCCTACTACGAGCAGTACTTC
TRBD1,TRBV27,once,TRBJ1-1,CASSSTGMNTEAFF,TGTGCCAGCAGTTCGACAGGGATGAACACTGAAGCTTTCTTT
TRBD2,TRBV6-6,NA,TRBJ2-2,CASSKGTSGGPGELFF,TGTGCCAGCAGTAAAGGGACTAGCGGGGGGCCCGGGGAGCTGTTTTTT
TRBD2,TRBV30,NA,TRBJ2-7,CAWKRGDLYEQYF,TGTGCCTGGAAGCGGGGGGACTTATACGAGCAGTACTTC
TRBD2,TRBV5-4,NA,TRBJ2-3,CASSPSTSGGSADTQYF,TGTGCCAGCAGCCCGTCGACTAGCGGGGGATCGGCGGATACGCAGTATTTT
TRBD2,TRBV9,NA,TRBJ2-1,CASSPRDYSYNEQFF,TGTGCCAGCAGCCCCCGGGACTACTCCTACAATGAGCAGTTCTTC
TRBD1,TRBV30,NA,TRBJ2-2,CAWSPPPGQGAGELFF,TGTGCCTGGAGTCCACCCCCCGGACAGGGGGCCGGGGAGCTGTTTTTT
NA,TRBV27,NA,TRBJ2-3,CASSARGHRDFPRYFSTDTQYF,TGTGCCAGCAGCGCGAGGGGGCACCGGGACTTTCCCCGCTATTTTTCCACAGATACGCAGTATTTT
TRBD2,TRBV18,NA,TRBJ2-3,CASSPGAGGPIMADTQYF,TGTGCCAGCTCACCAGGCGCGGGGGGGCCGATCATGGCAGATACGCAGTATTTT
NA,TRBV6-5,NA,TRBJ1-5,CASSSLGRGNQPQHF,TGTGCCAGCAGCTCCCTTGGCCGGGGCAATCAGCCCCAGCATTTT
TRBD2,TRBV7-3,NA,TRBJ2-3,CASSNQRGGTDTQYF,TGTGCCAGCAGCAACCAGCGGGGGGGAACAGATACGCAGTATTTT
NA,TRBV11-2,once,TRBJ2-1,CASSLGELNEQFF,TGTGCCAGCAGCTTAGGAGAGCTCAATGAGCAGTTCTTC
TRBD2,TRBV6-5,once,TRBJ2-2,CASSSERGTNTGELFF,TGTGCCAGCAGTTCCGAGCGGGGGACGAACACCGGGGAGCTGTTTTTT
TRBD1,TRBV9,NA,TRBJ1-2,CASSVTPGQGVSGYTF,TGTGCCAGCAGCGTAACGCCGGGACAGGGGGTTTCTGGCTACACCTTC
NA,TRBV18,NA,TRBJ1-1,CASSLAGMNTEAFF,TGTGCCAGCTCACTGGCGGGGATGAACACTGAAGCTTTCTTT
NA,TRBV6-5,NA,TRBJ2-5,CASSPFYQETQYF,TGTGCCAGCAGCCCCTTCTACCAAGAGACCCAGTACTTC
TRBD2,TRBV6-1,NA,TRBJ2-7,CASSGLAGGLQYEQYF,TGTGCCAGCAGTGGACTAGCGGGGGGACTCCAGTACGAGCAGTACTTC
TRBD1,TRBV3-1/TRBV3-2,NA,TRBJ1-2,CASSQPGQWYGYTF,TGTGCCAGCAGCCAGCCGGGACAGTGGTATGGCTACACCTTC
NA,TRBV2,NA,TRBJ1-2,CASSDPREANYGYTF,TGTGCCAGCAGTGATCCACGGGAGGCTAACTATGGCTACACCTTC
TRBD2,TRBV4-1,NA,TRBJ2-1,CASSQAASGSSYNEQFF,TGCGCCAGCAGCCAAGCAGCTAGCGGAAGCTCCTACAATGAGCAGTTCTTC
TRBD1,TRBV2,NA,TRBJ2-7,CAGTTGTGFLQYF,TGTGCCGGAACAACCGGGACAGGGTTTTTGCAGTACTTC
TRBD1,TRBV5-1,NA,TRBJ1-5,CASSSLRTGNQPQHF,TGCGCCAGCAGCTCCCTCCGGACAGGTAATCAGCCCCAGCATTTT
NA,TRBV5-6,NA,TRBJ1-4,CASSLARTHGEKLFF,TGTGCCAGCAGCTTGGCCCGAACCCACGGGGAAAAACTGTTTTTT
NA,TRBV19,NA,TRBJ1-6,CASSIDRGPNSPLHF,TGTGCCAGTAGTATAGACAGGGGCCCTAATTCACCCCTCCACTTT